The clone carrying this T cell receptor (beta chain) has a count of ten or more. This sample was included in a study of T-cell reconstitution after alpha-beta-depleted transplantation in children. Unique molecular identifiers featured in how the TCRbeta library was prepared. TCRdb redid the calling of the PCR reads with MiXCR, one entry per CDR3 protein. The sample contains 600,000 to 700,000 distinct CDR3 sequences, approximately 15% of which appear only once. CDR3 length: 16 amino acids. CDR1 is SQVTM and CDR2 is ANQGSEA in the germline V gene. V trimming: 4 bases; J trimming: 5 bases; junction bases outside the gene matches: 10.

The clonotype comes from a human donor who donated a stem cell graft to a child with acute myeloid leukemia. J is TRBJ2-3 and V is TRBV29-1; 12 bases align to TRBD2. This material consisted of PBMCs from the stem cell graft donor, taken from the stem cell graft. The CDR3 DNA sequence: TGCAGCGTTGTGGGGCTAGCGGGGGGGGAAGGAGATACGCAGTATTTT. As protein: CSVVGLAGGEGDTQYF.